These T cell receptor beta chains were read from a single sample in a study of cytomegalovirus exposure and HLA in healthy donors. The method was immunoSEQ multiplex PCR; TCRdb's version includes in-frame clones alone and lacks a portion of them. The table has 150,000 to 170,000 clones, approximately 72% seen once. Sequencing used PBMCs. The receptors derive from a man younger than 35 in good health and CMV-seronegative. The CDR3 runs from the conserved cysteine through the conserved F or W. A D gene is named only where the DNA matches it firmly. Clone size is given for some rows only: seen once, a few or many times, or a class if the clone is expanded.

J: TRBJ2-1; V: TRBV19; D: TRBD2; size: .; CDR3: CASSMGSLAGVSEQFF; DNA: TGTGCCAGTAGTATGGGGAGTCTAGCGGGGGTGAGCGAGCAGTTCTTC
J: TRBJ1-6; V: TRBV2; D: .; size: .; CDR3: CASRFVGTYNSPLHF; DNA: TGTGCCAGCAGGTTCGTCGGGACCTATAATTCACCCCTCCACTTT
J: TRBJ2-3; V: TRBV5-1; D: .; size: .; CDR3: CASSFEQYTDTQYF; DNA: TGCGCCAGCAGCTTTGAACAGTACACAGATACGCAGTATTTT
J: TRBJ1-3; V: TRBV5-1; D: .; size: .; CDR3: CASSLERGGTGNTIYF; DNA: TGCGCCAGCAGCTTGGAACGGGGAGGGACTGGAAACACCATATATTTT
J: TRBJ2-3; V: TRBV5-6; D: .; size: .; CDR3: CASSLSGGADTQYF; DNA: TGTGCCAGCAGCTTGTCGGGTGGTGCAGATACGCAGTATTTT
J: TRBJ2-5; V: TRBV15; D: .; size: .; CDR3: CATSRDPPEDQETQYF; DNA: TGTGCCACCAGCAGAGATCCCCCGGAGGACCAAGAGACCCAGTACTTC
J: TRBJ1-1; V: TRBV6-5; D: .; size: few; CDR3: CASSYDRGLNTEAFF; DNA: TGTGCCAGCAGTTACGATAGGGGCCTGAACACTGAAGCTTTCTTT
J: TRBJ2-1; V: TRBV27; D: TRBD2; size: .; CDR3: CASSQELLAGNYNEQFF; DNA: TGTGCCAGCAGTCAAGAACTTTTAGCGGGGAACTACAATGAGCAGTTCTTC
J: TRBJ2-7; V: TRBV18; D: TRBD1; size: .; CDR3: CASSKPRQGTGYEQYF; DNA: TGTGCCAGCTCAAAACCCAGACAGGGAACTGGCTACGAGCAGTACTTC
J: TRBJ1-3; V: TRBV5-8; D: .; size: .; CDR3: CASSLTGGNTIYF; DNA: TGTGCCAGCAGCTTGACAGGTGGAAACACCATATATTTT
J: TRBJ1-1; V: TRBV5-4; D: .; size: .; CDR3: CASSRREGNTEAFF; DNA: TGTGCCAGCAGCCGCCGGGAGGGTAACACTGAAGCTTTCTTT
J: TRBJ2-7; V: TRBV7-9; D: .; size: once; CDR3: CASSWDTSYEQYF; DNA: TGTGCCAGCAGCTGGGACACTTCCTACGAGCAGTACTTC
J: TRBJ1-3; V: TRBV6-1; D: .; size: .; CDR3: CASSLEGTRPYTIYF; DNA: TGTGCCAGCAGTTTAGAGGGGACACGGCCCTACACCATATATTTT
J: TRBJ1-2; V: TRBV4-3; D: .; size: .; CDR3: CASSHTGFRSGYTF; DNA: TGCGCCAGCAGCCATACAGGGTTTAGGTCTGGCTACACCTTC
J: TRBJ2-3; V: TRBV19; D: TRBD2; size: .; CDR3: CASSMSGTSLNTQYF; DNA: TGTGCCAGTAGTATGAGCGGGACTAGCCTTAATACGCAGTATTTT
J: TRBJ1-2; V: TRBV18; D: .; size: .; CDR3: CASSRGTGENYGYTF; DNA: TGTGCCAGCTCACGGGGGACGGGGGAAAACTATGGCTACACCTTC
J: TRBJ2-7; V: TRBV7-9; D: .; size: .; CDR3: CASSPVFRGSYEQYF; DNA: TGTGCCAGCAGCCCCGTTTTCCGGGGTTCCTACGAGCAGTACTTC
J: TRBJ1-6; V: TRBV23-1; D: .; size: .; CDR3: CASSQKKPGRSDNSPLHF; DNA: TGCGCCAGCAGTCAAAAGAAGCCAGGGAGGTCGGATAATTCACCCCTCCACTTT
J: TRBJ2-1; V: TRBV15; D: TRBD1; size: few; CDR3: CATQKGTGVYNEQFF; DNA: TGTGCCACCCAGAAAGGGACAGGGGTTTACAATGAGCAGTTCTTC
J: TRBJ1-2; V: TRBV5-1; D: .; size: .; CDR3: CASGLGGVTYGYTF; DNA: TGCGCCAGCGGCTTGGGGGGAGTGACGTATGGCTACACCTTC
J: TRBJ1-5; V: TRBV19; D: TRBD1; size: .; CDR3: CASSTTGLAQGQPQHF; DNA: TGTGCCAGTAGTACGACAGGGCTAGCGCAGGGTCAGCCCCAGCATTTT
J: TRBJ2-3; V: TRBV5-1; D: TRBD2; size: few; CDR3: CASSLAGDLTDTQYF; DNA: TGCGCCAGCAGCCTAGCGGGGGACCTCACAGATACGCAGTATTTT
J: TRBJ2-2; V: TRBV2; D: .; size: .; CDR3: CASRGQLTGELFF; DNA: TGTGCCAGCAGGGGACAACTCACCGGGGAGCTGTTTTTT
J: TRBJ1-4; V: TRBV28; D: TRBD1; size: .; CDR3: CASSQGVGEKLFF; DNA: TGTGCCAGCTCTCAGGGGGTGGGAGAAAAACTGTTTTTT
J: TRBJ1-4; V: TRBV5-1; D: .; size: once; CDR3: CASSLRGADEKLFF; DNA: TGCGCCAGCAGCTTGCGGGGGGCGGATGAAAAACTGTTTTTT
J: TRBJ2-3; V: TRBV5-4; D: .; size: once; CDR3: CASWRGGAYTDTQYF; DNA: TGTGCCAGCTGGAGGGGCGGGGCCTACACAGATACGCAGTATTTT
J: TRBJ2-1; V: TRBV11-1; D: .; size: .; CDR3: CASSGGRYNEQFF; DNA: TGTGCCAGCTCCGGGGGACGGTACAATGAGCAGTTCTTC
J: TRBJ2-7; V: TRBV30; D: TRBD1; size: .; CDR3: CAWKAADRAGEQYF; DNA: TGTGCCTGGAAGGCAGCCGACAGGGCCGGCGAGCAGTACTTC
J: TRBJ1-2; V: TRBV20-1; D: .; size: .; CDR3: CSARRQGGYTF; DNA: TGCAGTGCTAGGCGGCAGGGTGGCTACACCTTC
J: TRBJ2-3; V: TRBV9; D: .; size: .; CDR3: CASSVVGLASSTDTQYF; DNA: TGTGCCAGCAGCGTAGTAGGACTTGCTTCTAGCACAGATACGCAGTATTTT
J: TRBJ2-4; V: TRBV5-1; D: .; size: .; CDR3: CASSVQGNIQYF; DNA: TGCGCCAGCAGCGTACAGGGAAACATTCAGTACTTC
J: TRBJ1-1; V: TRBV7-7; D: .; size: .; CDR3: CASSLAAGSEAFF; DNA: TGTGCTAGCAGCTTAGCGGCAGGGTCTGAAGCTTTCTTT
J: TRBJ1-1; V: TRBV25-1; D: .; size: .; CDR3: CASTRGGDIPNTEAFF; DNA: TGTGCCAGCACCCGTGGAGGAGACATCCCGAACACTGAAGCTTTCTTT
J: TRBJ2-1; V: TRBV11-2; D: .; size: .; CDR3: CASSFLRGSSYNEQFF; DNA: TGTGCCAGCAGCTTTCTGAGGGGGAGCTCCTACAATGAGCAGTTCTTC
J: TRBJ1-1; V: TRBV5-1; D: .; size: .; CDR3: CASSETVNTEAFF; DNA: TGCGCCAGCAGCGAGACAGTGAACACTGAAGCTTTCTTT
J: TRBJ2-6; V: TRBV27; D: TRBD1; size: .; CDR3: CASSPGQTSSGANGLTF; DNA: TGTGCCAGCAGTCCGGGACAGACAAGCTCTGGGGCCAACGGCCTGACTTTC
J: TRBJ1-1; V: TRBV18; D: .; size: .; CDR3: CASSVLGRDTEAFF; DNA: TGTGCCAGCTCAGTGTTAGGGAGGGACACTGAAGCTTTCTTT
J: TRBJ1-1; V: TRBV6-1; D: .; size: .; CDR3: CASSVGDLGDTEAFF; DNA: TGTGCCAGCAGTGTGGGCGACCTAGGGGACACTGAAGCTTTCTTT
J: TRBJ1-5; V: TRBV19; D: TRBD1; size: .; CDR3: CASRLDPTGGNQPQHF; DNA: TGTGCCAGTAGACTAGACCCGACAGGGGGCAATCAGCCCCAGCATTTT
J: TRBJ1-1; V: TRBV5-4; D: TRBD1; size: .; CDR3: CASSLGTAQNTEAFF; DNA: TGTGCCAGCAGCCTGGGGACAGCCCAAAACACTGAAGCTTTCTTT
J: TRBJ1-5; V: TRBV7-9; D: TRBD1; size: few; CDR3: CASSAGQDRVQPQHF; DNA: TGTGCCAGCAGCGCAGGACAGGACAGAGTTCAGCCCCAGCATTTT
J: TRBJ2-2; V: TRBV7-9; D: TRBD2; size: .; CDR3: CASSASGGLTGELFF; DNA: TGTGCCAGCAGCGCAAGCGGGGGTCTGACCGGGGAGCTGTTTTTT
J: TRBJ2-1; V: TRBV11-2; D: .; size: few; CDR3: CASSLLSHEQFF; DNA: TGTGCCAGCAGCTTATTGAGTCATGAGCAGTTCTTC
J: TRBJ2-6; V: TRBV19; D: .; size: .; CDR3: CASWLSGANGLTF; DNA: TGTGCCAGTTGGCTCTCTGGGGCCAACGGCCTGACTTTC
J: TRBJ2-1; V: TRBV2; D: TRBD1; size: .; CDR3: CASSGDRDNEQFF; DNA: TGTGCCAGCAGTGGGGACAGGGATAATGAGCAGTTCTTC